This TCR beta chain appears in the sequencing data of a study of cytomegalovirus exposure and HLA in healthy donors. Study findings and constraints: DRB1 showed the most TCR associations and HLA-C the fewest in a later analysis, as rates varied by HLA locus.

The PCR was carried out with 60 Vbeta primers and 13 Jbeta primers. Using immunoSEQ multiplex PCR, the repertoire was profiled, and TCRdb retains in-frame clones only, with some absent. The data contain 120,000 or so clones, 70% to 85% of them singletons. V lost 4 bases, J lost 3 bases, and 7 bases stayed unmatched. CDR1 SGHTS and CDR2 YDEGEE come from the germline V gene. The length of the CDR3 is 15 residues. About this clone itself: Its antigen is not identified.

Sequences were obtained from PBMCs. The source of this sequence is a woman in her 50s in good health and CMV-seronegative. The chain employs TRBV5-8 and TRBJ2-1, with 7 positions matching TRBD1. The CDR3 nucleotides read TGTGCCAGCAGCGGTGTGGGACAGAGCTACAATGAGCAGTTCTTC. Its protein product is CASSGVGQSYNEQFF.